This entry lists 3 T cell receptor beta chains sequenced from one sample in a study of early T cells in non-severe SARS-CoV-2 infection. One entry per CDR3 protein results from TCRdb running MiXCR on the 5' RACE reads. Seen here are roughly 29,000 distinct CDR3 sequences, about 4.2% observed once, and the top ten hold around an eighth. Sequences were obtained from whole blood. These receptors came from an adult who was a healthcare worker with PCR-confirmed SARS-CoV-2 infection or an uninfected control (not recorded which).

This chain joins TRBV20-1 and TRBJ2-7; 8 bases align to TRBD1. The germline CDR1 and CDR2 sequences are DFQATT and SNEGSKA (reference sequence). The CDR3 covers 13 residues. V lost 5 bases and J lost 0; bases outside the gene matches: 3. CDR3: CSARTGSSYEQYF. In nucleotides, the CDR3 is TGCAGTGCTCGGACAGGGAGCTCCTACGAGCAGTACTTC.

This clonotype was picked up many times. The CDR3 DNA reads as TGTGCCTGGAGTGTAAGGACCCAACAAAAAGATACGCAGTATTTT. It codes for CAWSVRTQQKDTQYF. The chain joins TRBV30 to TRBJ2-3; D is ambiguous. The germline V gene encodes CDR1 GTSNPN and CDR2 SVGIG (reference sequence). Trimming took off 0 bases at V and 5 bases at J, with 15 bases between the two ends. There are 15 residues in the CDR3.

The CDR3 spells CASSQGGQGRDSPLHF. The DNA of the CDR3 is TGTGCCAGCAGCCAAGGGGGACAGGGCAGAGATTCACCCCTCCACTTT. The chain combines TRBV3-1 with TRBJ1-6, with 9 bases aligning to TRBD1. Germline CDR1 and CDR2: LGHDT and YNNKEL (reference sequence). Germline trimming cut 1 base from V and 8 bases from J; bases unmatched to any gene: 6. The CDR3 has 16 amino acids.